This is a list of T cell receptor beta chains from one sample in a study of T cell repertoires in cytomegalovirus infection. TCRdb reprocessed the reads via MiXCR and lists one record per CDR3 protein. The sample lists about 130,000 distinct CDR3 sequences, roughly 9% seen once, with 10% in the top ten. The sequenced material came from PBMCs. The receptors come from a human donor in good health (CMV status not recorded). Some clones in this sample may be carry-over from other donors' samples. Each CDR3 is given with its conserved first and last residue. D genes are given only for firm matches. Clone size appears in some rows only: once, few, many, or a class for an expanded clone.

CDR3nt: TGTGCCAGCTCACCCGAGGACGTCAACACTGAAGCTTTCTTT; CDR3aa: CASSPEDVNTEAFF; d_gene: .; j_gene: TRBJ1-1; abundance: many; v_gene: TRBV18
CDR3nt: TGCAGCGTTGAAAAGGGTCTCGGGAACACTGAAGCTTTCTTT; CDR3aa: CSVEKGLGNTEAFF; d_gene: .; j_gene: TRBJ1-1; abundance: .; v_gene: TRBV29-1
CDR3nt: TGTGCCAGCTCACAACTATCGGGGGACATCCGCAATCAGCCCCAGCATTTT; CDR3aa: CASSQLSGDIRNQPQHF; d_gene: .; j_gene: TRBJ1-5; abundance: .; v_gene: TRBV18
CDR3nt: TGTGCCAGCAGCTTTGGCGGTCTAGATCAGCCCCAGCATTTT; CDR3aa: CASSFGGLDQPQHF; d_gene: .; j_gene: TRBJ1-5; abundance: many; v_gene: TRBV7-8
CDR3nt: TGTGCCAGCAGCTTATATGGGGGACAGCCCAGCTTACCCCTCCACTTT; CDR3aa: CASSLYGGQPSLPLHF; d_gene: TRBD1; j_gene: TRBJ1-6; abundance: many; v_gene: TRBV7-2
CDR3nt: TGTGCCAGCAGCCCGTCGACAGGGTATTATGGCTACACCTTC; CDR3aa: CASSPSTGYYGYTF; d_gene: TRBD1; j_gene: TRBJ1-2; abundance: many; v_gene: TRBV11-2
CDR3nt: TGTGCCAGCAGTTACTCGTCCAGGGATAGGGGTCAGCCCCAGCATTTT; CDR3aa: CASSYSSRDRGQPQHF; d_gene: .; j_gene: TRBJ1-5; abundance: many; v_gene: TRBV6-5
CDR3nt: TGTGCCAGCAGCGAGGGACAGGGGCCAGCGGATGGCTACACCTTC; CDR3aa: CASSEGQGPADGYTF; d_gene: TRBD1; j_gene: TRBJ1-2; abundance: many; v_gene: TRBV28
CDR3nt: TGTGCCAGCACTCGAGGGGCTAGCGGACTCTACGAGCAGTACTTC; CDR3aa: CASTRGASGLYEQYF; d_gene: TRBD2; j_gene: TRBJ2-7; abundance: many; v_gene: TRBV6-2/TRBV6-3
CDR3nt: TGCGCCAGCAGCCAAGATTTTTCCCTGAGCAACAATGAGCAGTTCTTC; CDR3aa: CASSQDFSLSNNEQFF; d_gene: .; j_gene: TRBJ2-1; abundance: many; v_gene: TRBV4-1
CDR3nt: TGTGCCAGCAGCTTAGCGGCGGACAGCAGTGAGCAGTTCTTC; CDR3aa: CASSLAADSSEQFF; d_gene: .; j_gene: TRBJ2-1; abundance: many; v_gene: TRBV7-9